Below, 18 T cell receptor beta chains from the same sample are listed, as sequenced in a study of blood T cell repertoires in COVID-19. Clones were sequenced by immunoSEQ multiplex PCR, and TCRdb holds only the in-frame ones, with some missing. The sample yields 200,000 to 250,000 clones, just over 85% seen once. Sequencing was done on a sample of peripheral blood. These receptors were collected from a man aged 80 or over with acute or convalescent COVID-19.

The V and J genes are TRBV28 and TRBJ1-5; D perhaps matches TRBD1 (6 bases). The CDR3 runs to 12 residues. The germline CDR1 and CDR2 sequences are MDHEN and SYDVKM. The V and J ends lost 7 bases and 4 bases respectively, with 8 bases between them. CDR3 nucleotide sequence: TGTGCCAGCAAGACAGGTAATCAGCCCCAGCATTTT. It encodes CASKTGNQPQHF.

V usage is TRBV19 and J usage is TRBJ2-3, with 8 bases that match TRBD1. CDR3 length: 16 residues. CDR1 LNHDA and CDR2 SQIVND come from the germline V gene (reference sequence). Trimming removed 0 bases from V and 3 bases from J; junction bases left unmatched: 5. The CDR3 here is CASSIDRTGRTDTQYF. The DNA of the CDR3 is TGTGCCAGTAGTATAGACCGGACAGGGCGGACAGATACGCAGTATTTT.

This chain connects TRBV11-2 to TRBJ1-4; perhaps TRBD1 as D (6 bases). The V end was cut by 5 bases, the J end by 0 bases, with 10 bases between. This CDR3 has 15 residues. Germline assignment: CDR1 SGHAT and CDR2 FQNNGV. In nucleotides, the CDR3 is TGTGCCAGCAGCCCTAACAGGGCAACTAATGAAAAACTGTTTTTT. As protein: CASSPNRATNEKLFF.

The chain carries TRBV24-1 and TRBJ2-5; 9 positions match TRBD2. The trim removed 3 bases at V and 2 bases at J, leaving 6 bases unmatched. CDR1 is KGHDR and CDR2 is SFDVKD in the germline V gene. The CDR3 extends over 16 amino acids. The chain's CDR3 is CATSDGGGGGQETQYF. CDR3 DNA sequence: TGTGCCACCAGTGATGGTGGCGGGGGGGGTCAAGAGACCCAGTACTTC.

This sequence joins TRBV18 and TRBJ1-3; D uncertain. CDR1 is KGHSH, CDR2 LQKENI, per germline. The CDR3 consists of 17 residues. Between the trimmed V and J ends, which lost 3 bases and 0 bases, there was a span of 15 bases. CDR3 loop: CASSPTLGASSGNTIYF. For the CDR3, the DNA is TGTGCCAGCTCACCTACCCTGGGCGCAAGCTCTGGAAACACCATATATTTT.

The J gene is TRBJ1-6, the V gene TRBV18; TRBD1 aligns across 12 bases. Germline CDR1 reads KGHSH; CDR2 reads LQKENI. J was trimmed by 7 bases and V by 4 bases; bases with no gene match: 2. The CDR3 has 15 amino acids. CDR3 nucleotides: TGTGCCAGCTCACTTGGGACAGGGGGCAATTCACCCCTCCACTTT. Its protein product is CASSLGTGGNSPLHF.

The V call is TRBV29-1, the J call TRBJ2-5, with TRBD1 identical over 9 bases. The length of the CDR3 is 15 residues. The germline CDR1 and CDR2 sequences are SQVTM and ANQGSEA. V shed 7 bases and J 5 bases; nucleotides not matched to a gene: 14. The CDR3 region has the DNA TGCAGCGCTCGACAGGGGGTGAACATAGGGGAGACCCAGTACTTC. Translated: CSARQGVNIGETQYF.

This chain uses TRBV6-5 with TRBJ2-7; 11 bases match TRBD1. This CDR3 is 15 amino acids long. Germline CDR1 MNHEY, CDR2 SVGAGI. V was pared by 5 bases and J by 2 bases, with 5 bases of the junction left unmatched. The DNA of the CDR3 is TGTGCCAGCAGTCCGGACAGGGGGCCCACCTACGAGCAGTACTTC. Translation gives CASSPDRGPTYEQYF.

The chain links TRBV6-5 to TRBJ2-1; TRBD1 matches 9 bases. The CDR3 totals 15 residues. V was clipped by 7 bases and J by 7 bases; unmatched bases: 11. Germline V gives CDR1 MNHEY, CDR2 SVGAGI. The CDR3 reads CASIPGTGLGNEQFF. CDR3 sequence (DNA): TGTGCCAGCATCCCCGGGACAGGGTTAGGAAATGAGCAGTTCTTC.

The rearrangement uses TRBV15 and TRBJ2-2, with D perhaps TRBD1 (6 bases). Looked up from germline, CDR1 is LNHNV and CDR2 is YYDKDF (reference sequence). This CDR3 has 16 amino acids. V gave up 2 bases and J gave up 3 bases, with 13 bases separating them. CDR3 amino acids: CATSRSGQGHTGELFF. CDR3 sequence (DNA): TGTGCCACCAGCAGAAGTGGGCAGGGGCACACCGGGGAGCTGTTTTTT. Drawing the rest from reference TRBV15 and TRBJ2-2, the complete variable domain is DAMVIQNPRYQVTQFGKPVTLSCSQTLNHNVMYWYQQKSSQAPKLLFHYYDKDFNNEADTPDNFQSRRPNTSFCFLDIRSPGLGDTAMYLCATSRSGQGHTGELFFGEGSRLTVL.

This clone was found once. The chain is built from TRBV5-1 and TRBJ2-1, with 10 bases matching TRBD1. This CDR3 has 15 residues. After removal of 4 bases from V and 8 bases from J, the junction contained 9 bases not matched to a gene. Germline CDR1 reads SGHRS; CDR2 reads YFSETQ. The CDR3 DNA reads TGCGCCAGCAGCCCCGGGACAGGGGTCCGCGATGAGCAGTTCTTC. Translating it yields CASSPGTGVRDEQFF.

The DNA of the CDR3 is TGTGCCAGCAGATCAGGGTTAGGCACCACAGATACGCAGTATTTT. Encoded protein: CASRSGLGTTDTQYF. V is TRBV7-9 and J is TRBJ2-3; a possible D gene is TRBD1 (5 bases). This CDR3 is built from 15 residues. V was pared by 6 bases and J by 2 bases, with 15 bases between. CDR1 and CDR2 from the germline V gene are SEHNR and FQNEAQ (reference sequence).

This rearrangement joins TRBV2 to TRBJ2-7; D remains unclear. V was cut by 4 bases and J by 3 bases, with 7 bases left in between. This CDR3 is 12 amino acids long. Germline V gene data show CDR1 as SNHLY and CDR2 as FYNNEI. CDR3 sequence: CASSVQFYEQYF. CDR3 nucleotides: TGTGCCAGCAGTGTACAGTTCTACGAGCAGTACTTC.

This clone was found once. The V and J genes are TRBV28 and TRBJ1-2; D may be TRBD1 (5 bases). Germline CDR1 and CDR2: MDHEN and SYDVKM. The CDR3 runs to 14 residues. The ends were cut back, 3 bases at V and 4 bases at J, with 12 bases in the middle. The CDR3 protein is CASSFTRVGYGYTF. As DNA, the CDR3 is TGTGCCAGCAGTTTTACCAGGGTTGGCTATGGCTACACCTTC.

V gene TRBV18 combines with J gene TRBJ2-2; D possibly corresponds to TRBD2 (5 bases). The CDR3 loop spans 18 amino acids. CDR1 is KGHSH and CDR2 is LQKENI in the germline V gene. V was trimmed by 4 bases and J by 0 bases, leaving 18 bases between them. CDR3 sequence (DNA): TGTGCCAGCTCACTTTTGACTGGACTGTCGGCGAACACCGGGGAGCTGTTTTTT. It encodes CASSLLTGLSANTGELFF. Supplemented by reference TRBV18 and TRBJ2-2, the full variable domain reads NAGVMQNPRHLVRRRGQEARLRCSPMKGHSHVYWYRQLPEEGLKFMVYLQKENIIDESGMPKERFSAEFPKEGPSILRIQQVVRGDSAAYFCASSLLTGLSANTGELFFGEGSRLTVL.

The genes are TRBV6-5 and TRBJ1-3; maybe TRBD1 (6 bases). The CDR3 contains 15 residues. The germline V and J ends were trimmed by 8 bases and 4 bases, with 18 bases remaining between them. CDR1 and CDR2 (germline): MNHEY, SVGAGI. In nucleotides, the CDR3 is TGTGCCAGCTGCCTCCCCGGGACACTCGGAAACACCATATATTTT. As protein: CASCLPGTLGNTIYF.

V usage is TRBV23-1 and J usage is TRBJ2-1, with a weak D call TRBD2 (9 bases). TRBV23-1 belongs to the ORF category, with a function that is uncertain. The V end was cut by 0 bases, the J end by 0 bases, with 21 bases between. The CDR3 runs 20 residues. The CDR3 loop is CASSQSKTGEREVSYNEQFF. DNA of the CDR3: TGCGCCAGCAGTCAATCGAAGACAGGGGAGCGGGAGGTCTCCTACAATGAGCAGTTCTTC.

V gene TRBV29-1 combines with J gene TRBJ2-3; TRBD2 matches at 10 bases. Trimming took 4 bases from V and 2 from J; bases not matched to a gene: 3. Germline CDR1 is SQVTM and CDR2 is ANQGSEA. The CDR3 totals 14 residues. In DNA form, the CDR3 reads TGCAGCGTTGGAGGACTAGCGGCCACAGATACGCAGTATTTT. Protein: CSVGGLAATDTQYF.